This TCR beta chain appears in the sequencing data of a study of T cell responses to AZD1222 COVID-19 vaccine. General observations from the study: Compared with day 0, the breadth and depth of the Spike-specific TCR repertoire rose significantly after two doses of AZD1222. CD4 TCRs associated with vaccination spanned spike, dominating at 160-218 and 743-854. Seropositive at baseline were only five or six AZD1222 recipients.

CDR1 is SGHNT and CDR2 is YYREEE in the germline V gene (reference sequence). This CDR3 is built from 13 residues. V gave up 5 bases and J gave up 6 bases, with 13 bases separating them. Clones were read by immunoSEQ multiplex PCR, and TCRdb kept only the in-frame ones, dropping some. Of some 150,000 clones listed, around 87% were seen once; the top ten hold roughly 9.7%. As concerns this clone: Its antigen is still unknown.

Pooling was applied to second doses at about 4 or about 12 weeks. This chain connects TRBV5-4 to TRBJ2-3, with D unclear. This TCR was recovered from an adult who received the AZD1222 COVID-19 vaccine. The specimen comprised peripheral blood, sampled 28 days after the second AZD1222 dose. The chain's CDR3 is CASRQPGSDTQYF. For the CDR3, the DNA is TGTGCCAGCAGGCAGCCGGGCTCCGATACGCAGTATTTT.